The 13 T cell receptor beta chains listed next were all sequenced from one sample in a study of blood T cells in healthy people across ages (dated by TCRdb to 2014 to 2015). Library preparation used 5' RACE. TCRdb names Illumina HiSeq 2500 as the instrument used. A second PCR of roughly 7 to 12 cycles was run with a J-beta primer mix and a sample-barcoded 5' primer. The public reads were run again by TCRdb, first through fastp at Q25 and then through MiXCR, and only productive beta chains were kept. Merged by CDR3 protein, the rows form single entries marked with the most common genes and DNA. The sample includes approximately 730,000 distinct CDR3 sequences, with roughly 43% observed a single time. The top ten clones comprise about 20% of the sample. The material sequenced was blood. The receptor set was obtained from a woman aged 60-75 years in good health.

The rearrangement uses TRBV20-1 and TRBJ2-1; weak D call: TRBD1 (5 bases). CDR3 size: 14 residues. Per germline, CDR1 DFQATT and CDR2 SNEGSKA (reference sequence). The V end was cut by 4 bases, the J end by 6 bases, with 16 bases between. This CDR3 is CSANQGRGINEQFF. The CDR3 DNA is TGCAGTGCTAATCAGGGAAGAGGTATCAATGAGCAGTTCTTC.

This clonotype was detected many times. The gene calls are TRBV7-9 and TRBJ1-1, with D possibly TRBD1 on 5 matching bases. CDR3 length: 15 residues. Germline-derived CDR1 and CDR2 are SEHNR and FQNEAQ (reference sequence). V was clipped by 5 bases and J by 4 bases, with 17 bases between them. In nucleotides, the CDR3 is TGTGCCAGCAGCGCGCCGGAAGGGGCGGGCACTGAAGCTTTCTTT. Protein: CASSAPEGAGTEAFF.

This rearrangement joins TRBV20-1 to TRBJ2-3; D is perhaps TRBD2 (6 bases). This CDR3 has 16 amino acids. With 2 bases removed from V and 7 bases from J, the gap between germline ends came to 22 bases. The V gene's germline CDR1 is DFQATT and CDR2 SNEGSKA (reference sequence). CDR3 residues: CSARSTLAPISYTQYF. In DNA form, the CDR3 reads TGCAGTGCTAGATCAACACTAGCCCCAATCTCCTATACGCAGTATTTT.

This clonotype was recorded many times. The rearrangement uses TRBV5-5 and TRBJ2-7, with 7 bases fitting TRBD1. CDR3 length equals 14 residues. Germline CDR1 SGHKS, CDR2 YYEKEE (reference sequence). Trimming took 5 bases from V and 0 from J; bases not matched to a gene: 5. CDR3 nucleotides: TGTGCCAGCAGACCCGGACAGGACTCCTACGAGCAGTACTTC. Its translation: CASRPGQDSYEQYF.

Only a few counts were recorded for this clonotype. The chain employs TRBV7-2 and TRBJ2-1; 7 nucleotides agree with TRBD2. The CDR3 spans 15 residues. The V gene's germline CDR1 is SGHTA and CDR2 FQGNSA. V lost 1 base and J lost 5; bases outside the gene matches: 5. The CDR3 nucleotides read TGTGCCAGCAGCTTAGTCGCGGGAGCGAACAATGAGCAGTTCTTC. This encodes CASSLVAGANNEQFF.

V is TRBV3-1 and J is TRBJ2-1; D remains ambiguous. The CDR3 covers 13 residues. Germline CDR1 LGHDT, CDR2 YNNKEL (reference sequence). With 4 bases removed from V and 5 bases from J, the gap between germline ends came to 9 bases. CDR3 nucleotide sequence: TGTGCCAGCAGCCGCGGTCCCCACAATGAGCAGTTCTTC. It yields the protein CASSRGPHNEQFF.

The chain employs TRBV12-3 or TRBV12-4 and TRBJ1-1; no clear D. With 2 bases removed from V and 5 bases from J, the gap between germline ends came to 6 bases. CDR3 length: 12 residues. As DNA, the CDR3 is TGTGCCAGCAGTTTATTTGGGACTGAAGCTTTCTTT. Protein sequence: CASSLFGTEAFF.

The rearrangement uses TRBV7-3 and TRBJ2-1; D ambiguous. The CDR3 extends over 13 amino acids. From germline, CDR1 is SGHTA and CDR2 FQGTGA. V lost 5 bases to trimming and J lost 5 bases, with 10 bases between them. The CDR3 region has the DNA TGTGCCAGCAGCGTAAGCCAGGACAATGAGCAGTTCTTC. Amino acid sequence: CASSVSQDNEQFF.

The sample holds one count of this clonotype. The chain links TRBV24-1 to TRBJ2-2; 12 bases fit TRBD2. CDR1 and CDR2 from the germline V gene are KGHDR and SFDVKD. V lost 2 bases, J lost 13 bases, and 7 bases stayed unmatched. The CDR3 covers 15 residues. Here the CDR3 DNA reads TGTGCCACCAGTGATTCGACTAGCGGGGGATTCGTGCTGTTTTTT. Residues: CATSDSTSGGFVLFF.

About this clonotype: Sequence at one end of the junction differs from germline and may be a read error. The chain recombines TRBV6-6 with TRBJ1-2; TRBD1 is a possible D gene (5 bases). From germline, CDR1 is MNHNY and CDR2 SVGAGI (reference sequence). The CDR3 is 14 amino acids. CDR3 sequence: CAGSYSGQNYGYTF. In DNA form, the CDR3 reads TGTGCCGGCAGTTACTCAGGGCAGAACTATGGCTACACCTTC.

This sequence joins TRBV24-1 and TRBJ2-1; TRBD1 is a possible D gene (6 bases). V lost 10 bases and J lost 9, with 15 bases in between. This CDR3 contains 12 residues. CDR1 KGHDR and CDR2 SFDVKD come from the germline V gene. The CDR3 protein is CATSGQSSEQFF. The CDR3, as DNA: TGTGCCACTTCCGGACAGTCGAGTGAGCAGTTCTTC.

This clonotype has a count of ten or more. The CDR3 region has the DNA TGTGCCAGCAGCCAACACTACGAGCAGTACTTC. As protein: CASSQHYEQYF. This chain links TRBV7-2 with TRBJ2-7; no definite D call. The germline CDR1 and CDR2 sequences are SGHTA and FQGNSA. The CDR3 totals 11 residues. The V gene lost 5 bases and the J gene lost 3 bases, with 5 bases spanning the gap.

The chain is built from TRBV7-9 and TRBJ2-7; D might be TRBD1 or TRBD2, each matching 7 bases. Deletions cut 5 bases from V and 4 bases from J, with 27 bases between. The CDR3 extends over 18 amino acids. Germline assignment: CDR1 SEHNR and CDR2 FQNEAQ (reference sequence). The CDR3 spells CASSHTGEGAHWWYEQYF. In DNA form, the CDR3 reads TGTGCCAGCAGCCACACGGGGGAGGGGGCGCATTGGTGGTACGAGCAGTACTTC.